This T cell receptor beta chain was sequenced in a study of blood T cell repertoires in COVID-19. Overall study: Samples of COVID-19 (acute and convalescent) were obtained from the United States, Italy and Spain.

The length of the CDR3 is 14 residues. With 3 bases removed from V and 5 bases from J, the gap between germline ends came to 10 bases. Germline-derived CDR1 and CDR2 are SEHNR and FQNEAQ (reference sequence). Per the authors' pipeline: By means of reference gene primer amplification, nucleated cell counts were estimated. The table came from immunoSEQ multiplex PCR; TCRdb's copy has only in-frame clones and leaves some out. The DNA gave D and trimming, while V, J and clone size come from that table. Here the sample spans about 190,000 clones, approximately 80% being singletons. This clone appeared a single time. Enrolled through a virtual design, the participants were between about 18 and 100 years of age and came from around 25 US areas.

The source of this sequence is a woman aged 55-70 years with acute COVID-19. The J gene is TRBJ1-4, the V gene TRBV7-9; TRBD1 is a possible D gene (5 bases). Sequenced material: PBMCs or T cells enriched from blood (not recorded which). The CDR3 DNA sequence: TGTGCCAGCAGCTTGGGAGGGGCGAATGAAAAACTGTTTTTT. Its translation is CASSLGGANEKLFF.